The sequence of this TCR beta chain was determined in a study of blood T cell repertoires in COVID-19. The repertoire was sequenced with immunoSEQ multiplex PCR; TCRdb's copy has only in-frame clones and lacks some. The sample has about 330,000 clones; more than 70% are singletons. Sequencing input: PBMCs or T cells enriched from blood (not recorded which). This TCR came from a woman aged 25 to 39 who had recovered from COVID-19.

The CDR3 coding sequence is TGTGCCAGCAGCTTTAGTGGGGGCTATACCGGGGAGCTGTTTTTT. Translation gives CASSFSGGYTGELFF. The chain recombines TRBV5-4 with TRBJ2-2; possibly TRBD1 for D (6 bases). Trimming removed 2 bases at V and 5 bases at J, with 13 bases between. Per the germline V gene, CDR1 is SGHNT and CDR2 is YYREEE (reference sequence). The CDR3 is 15 residues long.